This T cell receptor beta chain was sequenced during a study of CD8+ T cells in alopecia areata. Study-level background: Among treated patients, oral tofacitinib was administered at 5 to 10 mg twice daily.

Treatment meaning: oral pan-JAK inhibitor, 5-10 mg twice daily. The V and J ends lost 1 base and 6 bases, in that order; junction bases with no gene match: 13. The CDR3 consists of 18 residues. Looked up from germline, CDR1 is MGHRA and CDR2 is YSYEKL. Study results and limitations: In blood and scalp, many expanded lesional clones persisted during tofacitinib. Scalp samples also yield sequences of resident alphabeta T cells from normal skin.

As the sequencing template, cDNA was produced by extracting RNA and reverse transcribing it. Profiling relied on immunoSEQ multiplex PCR, and the TCRdb table lists in-frame clones only, not all of them. The data hold 200,000 to 250,000 clones, with approximately 38% observed a single time. This clone was counted a few times. Its antigen is currently unknown. Material: CD4+ T cells sorted from blood, obtained at approximately week 34, from a patient treated with tofacitinib. The clonotype was recovered from a human donor with alopecia areata. The chain employs TRBV4-1 and TRBJ2-3; 10 bases line up with TRBD1. CDR3 loop: CASSQAPTDRGIGDTQYF. For the CDR3, the DNA is TGCGCCAGCAGCCAAGCTCCCACGGACAGGGGGATTGGGGATACGCAGTATTTT.